A single sample gave rise to the 5 T cell receptor beta chains below, sequenced in a study of cytomegalovirus exposure and HLA in healthy donors. The PCR made use of 60 Vbeta and 13 Jbeta primers. TCRdb's table, derived via immunoSEQ multiplex PCR, lists solely in-frame clones and lacks some. Altogether about 99,000 clones are present, around 9.1% being singletons, with the ten largest covering more than 5%. The material sequenced was PBMCs. The source is a man aged 40-49 years in good health and CMV-seropositive.

This clone showed up just a few times. The CDR3 DNA is TGCGCCAGCAGCCAGCCCGGACTAGCGGGAGGGCCGACCGGGGAGCTGTTTTTT. Amino acids: CASSQPGLAGGPTGELFF. This rearrangement joins TRBV4-1 to TRBJ2-2, with 15 bases identical to TRBD2. The ends lost 3 bases at V and 5 bases at J; junction bases unmatched: 7. Germline V lookup: CDR1 MGHRA, CDR2 YSYEKL. The CDR3 extends over 18 amino acids.

A few counts support this clone. This rearrangement joins TRBV5-1 to TRBJ1-3; TRBD1 matches at 12 bases. The trim removed 6 bases at V and 4 bases at J, leaving 14 bases unmatched. The CDR3 runs 18 residues. The germline V gene encodes CDR1 SGHRS and CDR2 YFSETQ. The DNA for the CDR3 is TGCGCCAGCACCTCCAACCATCCGGGACAGGGGGCCGGAAACACCATATATTTT. This codes for CASTSNHPGQGAGNTIYF.

This clone was recorded a few times. This chain uses TRBV5-6 with TRBJ2-7; the D is unclear. CDR1 and CDR2 from the germline V gene are SGHDT and YYEEEE. V lost 3 bases and J 6 bases, leaving 7 bases between the germline ends. This CDR3 comprises 11 residues. The CDR3 coding sequence is TGTGCCAGCAGCTCCACCGGCGAGCAGTACTTC. Translation: CASSSTGEQYF.

V usage is TRBV15 and J usage is TRBJ2-7; TRBD2 agrees at 7 bases. The V and J ends lost 3 bases and 6 bases, in that order; junction bases with no gene match: 8. CDR3 size: 14 residues. Germline V CDR1 and CDR2: LNHNV, YYDKDF (reference sequence). CDR3 amino acids: CATSSWDQRGEQYF. The CDR3 DNA is TGTGCCACCAGCAGTTGGGACCAGCGGGGCGAGCAGTACTTC.

This sequence joins TRBV6-4 and TRBJ2-1, with 13 bases lining up with TRBD2. CDR1 is MRHNA, CDR2 SNTAGT, per germline. The CDR3 has 19 residues. With V trimmed by 4 bases and J by 1 base, 10 bases remained unmatched. In DNA, the CDR3 is TGTGCCAGCAGTGTCACTAGCGGGAGGGCCAACAGGTCCTACAATGAGCAGTTCTTC. Its translation: CASSVTSGRANRSYNEQFF.